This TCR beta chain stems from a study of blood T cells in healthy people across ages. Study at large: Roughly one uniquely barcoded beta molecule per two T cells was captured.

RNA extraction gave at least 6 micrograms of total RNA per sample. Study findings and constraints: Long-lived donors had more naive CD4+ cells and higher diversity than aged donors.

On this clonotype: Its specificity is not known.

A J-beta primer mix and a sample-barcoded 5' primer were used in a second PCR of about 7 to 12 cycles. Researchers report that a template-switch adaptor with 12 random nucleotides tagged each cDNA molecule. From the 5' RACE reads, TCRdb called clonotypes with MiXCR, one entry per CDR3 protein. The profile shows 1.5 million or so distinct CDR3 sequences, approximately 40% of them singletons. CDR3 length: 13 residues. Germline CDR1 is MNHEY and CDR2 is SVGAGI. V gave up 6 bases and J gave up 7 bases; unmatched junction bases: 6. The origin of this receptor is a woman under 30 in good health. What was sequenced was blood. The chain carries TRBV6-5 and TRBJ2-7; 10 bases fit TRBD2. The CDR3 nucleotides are TGTGCCAGCAGGCCGGGACTAGCGAGGGAGCAGTACTTC. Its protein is CASRPGLAREQYF.